This TCR beta chain came from a study of cytomegalovirus exposure and HLA in healthy donors. Primers included in the PCR were 60 Vbeta and 13 Jbeta primers. Produced via immunoSEQ multiplex PCR; TCRdb's table is partial and in-frame only. The table lists 70,000 to 100,000 clones, roughly 69% of them singletons, with 2.5% to 3% in the top ten. On this clone: Its antigen remains unknown.

The CDR3 consists of 14 residues. Germline CDR1 reads MNHEY; CDR2 reads SMNVEV (reference sequence). V shed 5 bases and J shed 4 bases, with 9 bases lying between them. General study findings and limits: Sequencing likely generated an artifact that appeared as a cluster of highly shared sequence variants.

The sample consisted of PBMCs. This clonotype was sampled from a man between 45 and 60 years old in good health and CMV-seronegative. J is TRBJ2-6 and V is TRBV27, with no clear D. The CDR3 nucleotides are TGTGCCAGCAGTCCTTTTGCGGGGGCCAACGTCCTGACTTTC. Protein: CASSPFAGANVLTF.